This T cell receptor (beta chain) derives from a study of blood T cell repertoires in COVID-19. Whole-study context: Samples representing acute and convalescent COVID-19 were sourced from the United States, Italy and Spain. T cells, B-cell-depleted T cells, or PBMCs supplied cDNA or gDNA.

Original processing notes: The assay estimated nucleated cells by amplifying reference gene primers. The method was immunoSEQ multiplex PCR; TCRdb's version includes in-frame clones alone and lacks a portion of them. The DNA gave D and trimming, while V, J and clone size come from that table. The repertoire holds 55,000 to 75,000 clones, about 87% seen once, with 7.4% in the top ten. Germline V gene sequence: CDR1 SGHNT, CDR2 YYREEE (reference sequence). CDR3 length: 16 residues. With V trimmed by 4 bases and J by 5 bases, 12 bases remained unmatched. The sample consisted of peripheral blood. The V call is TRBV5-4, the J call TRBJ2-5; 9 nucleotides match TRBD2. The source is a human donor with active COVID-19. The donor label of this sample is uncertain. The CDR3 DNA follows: TGTGCCAGCAGCAGAGGGGCTAGCGGGGAAGGGGAGACCCAGTACTTC. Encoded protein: CASSRGASGEGETQYF.